This TCR beta chain is drawn from a study of shared clonotypes between healthy human individuals. At the level of the study: Donors, aged 18 to 49, were a couple of women and a few men.

Once extracted for a subset, genomic DNA was divided evenly among several immunoSEQ plates. Generated by immunoSEQ multiplex PCR, the TCRdb table keeps only in-frame clones and is missing some. The table records some 2,000,000 clones, roughly 94% of them present only once. Naive CD8 isolation took CD45RO-negative cells positively selected for CCR7 and excluded terminally differentiated effector memory CD45RA+ cells. Source material: naive CD8+ T cells sorted from blood. The receptor was isolated from a man between 18 and 35 years old in good health.

This CDR3 reads CASSLGAGELFF. CDR3 nucleotide sequence: TGCGCCAGCAGCCTTGGAGCCGGGGAGCTGTTTTTT. The chain combines TRBV4-3 with TRBJ2-2; D gene uncertain. The CDR3 runs 12 residues. From germline, CDR1 is LGHNA and CDR2 YSLEER. Trimming removed 4 bases at V and 6 bases at J, with 6 bases between.